Listed here are 25 T cell receptor beta chains from one sample, sequenced in a study of T cell responses to AZD1222 COVID-19 vaccine. Method: immunoSEQ multiplex PCR; TCRdb's copy keeps in-frame clones and lacks some. The sample gives some 140,000 clones, more than 90% of which show up once; about 19% is in the top ten. This sample comprised peripheral blood, obtained on day 0 of AZD1222 vaccination. Receptors were obtained from an adult in good health.

The rearrangement uses TRBV4-3 and TRBJ1-2; TRBD1 aligns across 9 bases. Germline values: CDR1 LGHNA, CDR2 YSLEER. The CDR3 loop spans 15 amino acids. V dropped 3 bases and J dropped 4; count of bases not matched to a gene: 6. CDR3 sequence (DNA): TGCGCCAGCAGCCAGAACAGGGGGCAAATCTATGGCTACACCTTC. Translation gives CASSQNRGQIYGYTF.

This chain links TRBV5-1 with TRBJ2-1, with D perhaps matching TRBD1 (6 bases). The CDR3 length is 14 residues. Germline CDR1 and CDR2: SGHRS and YFSETQ. The V and J ends lost 3 bases and 6 bases respectively, with 13 bases between them. The CDR3 protein is CASSSGQSGNEQFF. CDR3 nucleotide sequence: TGCGCCAGCAGCTCGGGACAATCTGGCAATGAGCAGTTCTTC.

About this clone itself: Other DNA sequences of this sample code for an identical CDR3. The V and J genes are TRBV5-1 and TRBJ2-7; 7 bases line up with TRBD1. The ends lost 1 base at V and 4 bases at J; junction bases unmatched: 5. This CDR3 region has 14 residues. Germline V gene lookup returns CDR1 SGHRS and CDR2 YFSETQ. This CDR3 reads CASSLTGESYEQYF. The DNA for the CDR3 is TGCGCCAGCAGCTTGACAGGGGAGTCGTACGAGCAGTACTTC.

This sequence joins TRBV7-2 and TRBJ2-3, with a possible D match to TRBD1 (6 bases). From germline, CDR1 is SGHTA and CDR2 FQGNSA. The CDR3 runs to 16 residues. Deletions cut 1 base from V and 2 bases from J, with 13 bases between. CDR3 nucleotide sequence: TGTGCCAGCAGCTTAGTAGTGGGGGCCTCCACAGATACGCAGTATTTT. This codes for CASSLVVGASTDTQYF. Complete variable domain (other parts from reference TRBV7-2 and TRBJ2-3): GAGVSQSPSNKVTEKGKDVELRCDPISGHTALYWYRQSLGQGLEFLIYFQGNSAPDKSGLPSDRFSAERTGGSVSTLTIQRTQQEDSAVYLCASSLVVGASTDTQYFGPGTRLTVL.

V gene TRBV5-1 combines with J gene TRBJ1-4; no definite D call. Germline lookup yields CDR1 SGHRS and CDR2 YFSETQ. Trimming took 0 bases from V and 4 from J, leaving 10 bases between them. The CDR3 spans 15 residues. CDR3 sequence (DNA): TGCGCCAGCAGCTTGGGTGGACCGAGTAATGAAAAACTGTTTTTT. It translates to CASSLGGPSNEKLFF.

The chain joins TRBV13 to TRBJ2-5; a possible D gene is TRBD1 (6 bases). The V and J ends lost 5 bases and 7 bases respectively, with 17 bases between them. The CDR3 covers 14 residues. Germline CDR1 and CDR2: PRHDT and FYEKMQ (reference sequence). The CDR3 bases are TGTGCCAGCAGCCCCGACTGGGGGCGTGGGACCCAGTACTTC. This encodes CASSPDWGRGTQYF.

This clone was recorded only once. The gene calls are TRBV27 and TRBJ2-7; 10 nucleotides match TRBD1. V lost 8 bases and J lost 4; bases outside the gene matches: 8. The CDR3 has 14 amino acids. CDR1 is MNHEY, CDR2 SMNVEV, per germline (reference sequence). The CDR3 reads CASPRTGGIYEQYF. The CDR3 region has the DNA TGTGCCAGCCCTAGGACAGGGGGAATATACGAGCAGTACTTC.

V gene TRBV12-5 combines with J gene TRBJ1-3, with D possibly being TRBD1 (5 bases). The CDR3 is made up of 13 amino acids. The V end lost 5 bases, the J end lost 8 bases, and 13 bases lay between the germline ends. CDR1 and CDR2 from the germline V gene are LGHNT and FRNRAP. CDR3 loop: CASGPPRGDTIYF. The CDR3 DNA is TGTGCTAGTGGTCCCCCCCGGGGGGACACCATATATTTT.

The chain couples TRBV18 to TRBJ2-7; D call uncertain. CDR1 is KGHSH, CDR2 LQKENI, per germline. The CDR3 loop spans 14 amino acids. V was cut by 0 bases and J by 5 bases, with 11 bases left in between. The CDR3 here is CASSPPSDGNEQYF. CDR3 nucleotide sequence: TGTGCCAGCTCACCACCCTCGGACGGCAACGAGCAGTACTTC.

V and J are TRBV9 and TRBJ1-2, with 8 bases aligning to TRBD1. With 0 bases clipped from V and 7 bases from J, the junction kept 2 bases outside the gene matches. The CDR3 consists of 13 residues. Germline V gives CDR1 SGDLS, CDR2 YYNGEE. DNA of the CDR3: TGTGCCAGCAGCGTAGCCAGGGGGCCTGGCTACACCTTC. Amino acids: CASSVARGPGYTF. The variable domain in full, completed from reference TRBV9 and TRBJ1-2, reads DSGVTQTPKHLITATGQRVTLRCSPRSGDLSVYWYQQSLDQGLQFLIQYYNGEERAKGNILERFSAQQFPDLHSELNLSSLELGDSALYFCASSVARGPGYTFGSGTRLTVV.

The rearrangement uses TRBV19 and TRBJ1-1; the match to TRBD1 covers 7 bases. This CDR3 comprises 15 residues. CDR1 and CDR2 (germline): LNHDA, SQIVND (reference sequence). J gave up 4 bases and V 0 bases, and 5 bases lay outside the gene matches. The CDR3 loop reads CASSIEVAGGTEAFF. The CDR3 DNA reads as TGTGCCAGTAGTATAGAGGTCGCAGGGGGCACTGAAGCTTTCTTT.

This clone was detected only a few times. The CDR3: CAWSSTGGTEAFF. The CDR3 DNA is TGTGCCTGGAGTTCGACGGGGGGGACTGAAGCTTTCTTT. The rearrangement links TRBV30 to TRBJ1-1; possible D gene TRBD1, 5 bases. This CDR3 has 13 amino acids. The V end lost 2 bases, the J end lost 5 bases, and 12 bases lay between the germline ends. Germline lookup yields CDR1 GTSNPN and CDR2 SVGIG (reference sequence).

This clone was observed a single time. This specimen includes other DNA sequences encoding the same CDR3. The J gene is TRBJ2-7, the V gene TRBV19; D may match TRBD1 or TRBD2 (5 bases each). The germline V gene has CDR1 LNHDA and CDR2 SQIVND (reference sequence). The V end was cut by 3 bases, the J end by 1 base, with 7 bases between. CDR3 length: 13 amino acids. This CDR3 is CASSIGGSYEQYF. The DNA of the CDR3 is TGTGCCAGTAGTATTGGGGGATCCTACGAGCAGTACTTC.

This clone has just a few counts. The rearrangement uses TRBV30 and TRBJ2-7; TRBD2 might be the D (7 bases). The V end lost 0 bases, the J end lost 4 bases, and 16 bases lay between the germline ends. Germline CDR1 GTSNPN, CDR2 SVGIG (reference sequence). CDR3 size: 15 residues. CDR3 amino acids: CAWSVWVGGPYEQYF. The CDR3, as DNA: TGTGCCTGGAGTGTATGGGTCGGGGGGCCATACGAGCAGTACTTC.

Regarding this clone: The same CDR3 can be traced to other DNA sequences in this sample. The chain links TRBV7-9 to TRBJ1-1, with D uncertain. Looked up from germline, CDR1 is SEHNR and CDR2 is FQNEAQ (reference sequence). V was trimmed by 2 bases and J by 3 bases, leaving 7 bases between them. The CDR3 extends over 13 amino acids. For the CDR3, the DNA is TGTGCCAGCAGCTTACAAGGAGACACTGAAGCTTTCTTT. Amino acids: CASSLQGDTEAFF.

As DNA, the CDR3 is TGCGCCAGCAGCCTACCCGCAGGGGACAGGGTGAAGACCCAGTACTTC. Amino acids: CASSLPAGDRVKTQYF. The chain is built from TRBV5-1 and TRBJ2-5; 9 nucleotides agree with TRBD1. CDR1 is SGHRS, CDR2 YFSETQ, per germline. After removal of 4 bases from V and 6 bases from J, the junction contained 13 bases not matched to a gene. The CDR3 is 16 amino acids.

This sequence joins TRBV28 and TRBJ1-4; 7 bases agree with TRBD1. V dropped 4 bases and J dropped 7; count of bases not matched to a gene: 12. CDR3 length equals 16 residues. Germline V gene lookup returns CDR1 MDHEN and CDR2 SYDVKM. The CDR3 DNA sequence: TGTGCCAGCAGTTGGGTGGGAGGGGGCCATGGTGAAAAACTGTTTTTT. Translated: CASSWVGGGHGEKLFF.

The genes are TRBV5-1 and TRBJ1-1; the D gene is possibly TRBD1 (5 bases). V shed 3 bases and J shed 0 bases, with 9 bases lying between them. The germline V gene has CDR1 SGHRS and CDR2 YFSETQ. The CDR3 runs to 14 residues. CDR3 nucleotide sequence: TGCGCCAGCAGCTCCCGACAGCTGAACACTGAAGCTTTCTTT. Translation: CASSSRQLNTEAFF.

CDR3 nucleotides: TGTGCCAGCAACCCGGACAAATTCTCCTACGAGCAGTACTTC. Its translation is CASNPDKFSYEQYF. The chain links TRBV28 to TRBJ2-7; tentatively, D is TRBD1 (5 bases). Trimming cost V 7 bases and J 0 bases, with 13 bases left between them. Per the germline V gene, CDR1 is MDHEN and CDR2 is SYDVKM. The CDR3 runs 14 residues.

J is TRBJ1-1 and V is TRBV29-1; D unresolved. Germline CDR1 SQVTM, CDR2 ANQGSEA. This CDR3 region has 13 residues. The V end lost 6 bases, the J end lost 4 bases, and 15 bases lay between the germline ends. CDR3 amino acids: CSVLGPLGTEAFF. CDR3 in DNA: TGCAGCGTCCTCGGGCCCCTGGGCACTGAAGCTTTCTTT.

This chain uses TRBV18 with TRBJ1-5; D remains unclear. The CDR3 totals 13 residues. CDR1 KGHSH and CDR2 LQKENI come from the germline V gene. Trimming shortened V by 2 bases and J by 3 bases, and 5 bases separated the two germline ends. CDR3 sequence: CASSPGHNQPQHF. The CDR3 DNA reads TGTGCCAGCTCACCAGGGCACAATCAGCCCCAGCATTTT.

In this sample, this clone turned up a few times. The chain employs TRBV10-1 and TRBJ2-1; weak D call: TRBD1 (6 bases). Germline assignment: CDR1 WNHNN and CDR2 SYGVQD (reference sequence). This CDR3 has 14 amino acids. V lost 3 bases and J 2 bases, leaving 8 bases between the germline ends. This chain's CDR3 is CASSENRAYNEQFF. The DNA of the CDR3 is TGCGCCAGCAGTGAAAACAGGGCCTACAATGAGCAGTTCTTC.

This chain joins TRBV18 and TRBJ1-6; D may be TRBD1 (6 bases). V lost 3 bases and J lost 6, with 9 bases in between. The germline CDR1 and CDR2 sequences are KGHSH and LQKENI. The CDR3 has 14 amino acids. CDR3 residues: CASSPGTFNSPLHF. The DNA of the CDR3 is TGTGCCAGCTCACCCGGGACATTTAATTCACCCCTCCACTTT.

The J gene is TRBJ2-7, the V gene TRBV7-9, with D tentatively TRBD1 (5 bases). The ends were cut back, 4 bases at V and 2 bases at J, with 12 bases in the middle. This CDR3 contains 14 residues. Germline V gene sequence: CDR1 SEHNR, CDR2 FQNEAQ (reference sequence). CDR3 sequence reads: CASSYQGSTYEQYF. The CDR3 bases are TGTGCCAGCAGCTACCAGGGTAGCACCTACGAGCAGTACTTC. Drawing the rest from reference TRBV7-9 and TRBJ2-7, the complete variable domain is DTGVSQNPRHKITKRGQNVTFRCDPISEHNRLYWYRQTLGQGPEFLTYFQNEAQLEKSRLLSDRFSAERPKGSFSTLEIQRTEQGDSAMYLCASSYQGSTYEQYFGPGTRLTVT.

The V call is TRBV27, the J call TRBJ1-2, with 8 nucleotides matching TRBD1. CDR1 MNHEY and CDR2 SMNVEV come from the germline V gene (reference sequence). This CDR3 is built from 14 residues. Germline trimming cut 2 bases from V and 6 bases from J; bases unmatched to any gene: 5. In DNA form, the CDR3 reads TGTGCCAGCAGTTTAACCAGGGGGCGTAATGGCTACACCTTC. Translated: CASSLTRGRNGYTF.